This entry lists 18 T cell receptor beta chains sequenced from one sample in a study of CD8+ T cells in alopecia areata. RNA extraction and reverse transcription yielded cDNA as sequencing template. Libraries were prepared by immunoSEQ multiplex PCR; TCRdb keeps only in-frame clonotypes and omits some of them. The data contain some 110,000 clones, 55% to 70% of them singletons. Input material: CD4+ T cells sorted from blood. The source of these receptors is a human donor in good health.

A single count supports this clone. The gene calls are TRBV5-1 and TRBJ2-6; D may be TRBD2 (6 bases). The CDR3 extends over 15 amino acids. In germline, CDR1 is SGHRS, CDR2 YFSETQ. The V end was cut by 3 bases, the J end by 0 bases, with 7 bases between. The CDR3 region has the DNA TGCGCCAGCAGCTCCGGGGGCTCTGGGGCCAACGTCCTGACTTTC. This codes for CASSSGGSGANVLTF.

Here the CDR3 reads CSVVEGSYEQYF. As DNA, the CDR3 is TGCAGCGTTGTGGAGGGTTCCTACGAGCAGTACTTC. This rearrangement joins TRBV29-1 to TRBJ2-7; the D gene is possibly TRBD2 (6 bases). Trimming took 4 bases from V and 1 from J, leaving 8 bases between them. Germline V gives CDR1 SQVTM, CDR2 ANQGSEA. The CDR3 consists of 12 residues.

The J gene is TRBJ1-6, the V gene TRBV30; D is perhaps TRBD1 (5 bases). The V end was cut by 5 bases, the J end by 12 bases, with 14 bases between. Germline CDR1 reads GTSNPN; CDR2 reads SVGIG (reference sequence). CDR3 length equals 12 residues. CDR3 region: CAWQRGGLPLHF. As DNA, the CDR3 is TGTGCCTGGCAACGCGGGGGTTTACCCCTCCACTTT.

This chain connects TRBV9 to TRBJ2-3, with 15 positions matching TRBD2. This CDR3 has 16 residues. Trimming removed 0 bases from V and 8 bases from J; junction bases left unmatched: 4. From germline, CDR1 is SGDLS and CDR2 YYNGEE. CDR3 in amino acids: CASSVDGTSGGFTQYF. As DNA, the CDR3 is TGTGCCAGCAGCGTAGACGGGACTAGCGGGGGGTTTACGCAGTATTTT.

CDR3 amino acids: CATSPRSANYGYTF. The CDR3 region has the DNA TGTGCCACCAGCCCCCGCTCCGCTAACTATGGCTACACCTTC. V usage is TRBV15 and J usage is TRBJ1-2; unclear D gene. The ends were cut back, 5 bases at V and 0 bases at J, with 10 bases in the middle. CDR3 length equals 14 residues. Germline V gives CDR1 LNHNV, CDR2 YYDKDF (reference sequence).

The rearrangement links TRBV29-1 to TRBJ1-2, with D hard to call. The CDR3 runs 14 residues. Germline V gives CDR1 SQVTM, CDR2 ANQGSEA. The ends were cut back, 6 bases at V and 7 bases at J, with 21 bases in the middle. The CDR3 region is CSVEGVPLFCGYTF. The CDR3 coding sequence is TGCAGCGTGGAGGGCGTACCCCTCTTCTGTGGCTACACCTTC.

This clone has a single count. V usage is TRBV7-3 and J usage is TRBJ2-3, with 7 bases that match TRBD2. Germline values: CDR1 SGHTA, CDR2 FQGTGA. The CDR3 sequence is 15 residues long. The V and J ends lost 2 bases and 4 bases, in that order; junction bases with no gene match: 6. The CDR3 nucleotides are TGTGCCAGCAGCTTAGGACTAGGGTCTTCAGATACGCAGTATTTT. This gives the protein CASSLGLGSSDTQYF. Full variable domain (rest looked up from reference TRBV7-3 and TRBJ2-3): GAGVSQTPSNKVTEKGKYVELRCDPISGHTALYWYRQSLGQGPEFLIYFQGTGAADDSGLPNDRFFAVRPEGSVSTLKIQRTERGDSAVYLCASSLGLGSSDTQYFGPGTRLTVL.

This clone was counted a single time. V is TRBV11-1 and J is TRBJ2-7, with TRBD2 matching 10 bases. V trimming: 5 bases; J trimming: 1 base; junction bases outside the gene matches: 2. The CDR3 spans 14 residues. Germline CDR1 is SGHAT and CDR2 is FQDESV (reference sequence). CDR3 nucleotides: TGTGCCAGCAGCCCTAGCGGGGGTTCCTACGAGCAGTACTTC. Protein: CASSPSGGSYEQYF.

J is TRBJ2-1 and V is TRBV5-1; 7 bases fit TRBD1. V lost 4 bases, J lost 5 bases, and 6 bases stayed unmatched. The CDR3 sequence is 14 residues long. CDR1 and CDR2 (germline): SGHRS, YFSETQ. The CDR3 spells CASSPGQRHNEQFF. CDR3 nucleotides: TGCGCCAGCAGCCCGGGACAGCGTCACAATGAGCAGTTCTTC. The full variable domain, rest sourced from reference TRBV5-1 and TRBJ2-1, is KAGVTQTPRYLIKTRGQQVTLSCSPISGHRSVSWYQQTPGQGLQFLFEYFSETQRNKGNFPGRFSGRQFSNSRSEMNVSTLELGDSALYLCASSPGQRHNEQFFGPGTRLTVL.

V is TRBV7-2 and J is TRBJ1-6, with 8 bases aligning to TRBD1. Germline CDR1 reads SGHTA; CDR2 reads FQGNSA. The V segment lost 3 bases and the J segment 9 bases; nucleotides outside the gene matches: 4. This CDR3 is 14 amino acids long. The CDR3 DNA reads TGTGCCAGCAGCTTGCAGGGGGCAAGTTCACCCCTCCACTTT. The encoded protein is CASSLQGASSPLHF.

This clone was recorded only once. The chain carries TRBV4-1 and TRBJ1-5; D ambiguous. The CDR3 extends over 13 amino acids. Trimming stripped 7 bases from V and 3 bases from J, with 10 bases between. Per the germline V gene, CDR1 is MGHRA and CDR2 is YSYEKL. CDR3 in amino acids: CASKRRSNQPQHF. Here the CDR3 DNA reads TGCGCCAGCAAGCGCAGGTCCAATCAGCCCCAGCATTTT.

This chain connects TRBV30 to TRBJ2-2; D is uncertain. The CDR3 totals 15 residues. Germline V lookup: CDR1 GTSNPN, CDR2 SVGIG (reference sequence). V lost 3 bases, J lost 0 bases, and 11 bases lay in between. The DNA for the CDR3 is TGTGCCTGGAGGGGTGACGCTTCGAACACCGGGGAGCTGTTTTTT. As protein: CAWRGDASNTGELFF.

The CDR3 DNA follows: TGCGCCAGCAGCTATTTCGGGGATACTGAAGCTTTCTTT. Residues: CASSYFGDTEAFF. This chain uses TRBV5-1 with TRBJ1-1; no clear D gene. CDR3 length: 13 residues. Germline values: CDR1 SGHRS, CDR2 YFSETQ. Trimming left V 3 bases short and J 5 bases short, with 11 bases between.

This chain links TRBV29-1 with TRBJ1-1; TRBD1 aligns across 7 bases. This CDR3 is built from 13 residues. Germline values: CDR1 SQVTM, CDR2 ANQGSEA. J was trimmed by 1 base and V by 7 bases; bases with no gene match: 6. In DNA form, the CDR3 reads TGCAGCGGCCACAGGGGTCGGAACACTGAAGCTTTCTTT. It is translated as CSGHRGRNTEAFF.

This clone was seen a handful of times. This chain connects TRBV6-5 to TRBJ2-1; 9 positions match TRBD1. Germline values: CDR1 MNHEY, CDR2 SVGAGI. The trim removed 5 bases at V and 6 bases at J, leaving 8 bases unmatched. This CDR3 is built from 15 residues. The CDR3 loop is CASSRGTGSRNEQFF. CDR3 in DNA: TGTGCCAGCAGTCGTGGGACAGGGTCGCGCAATGAGCAGTTCTTC.

The chain has TRBV5-4 and TRBJ2-5; 7 positions match TRBD1. The germline V gene has CDR1 SGHNT and CDR2 YYREEE (reference sequence). The CDR3 has 13 amino acids. J lost 9 bases, V lost 3 bases, and 8 bases had no gene match. CDR3 DNA sequence: TGTGCCAGCAGCTCCGGACAGGCTGCGCCCCAGTACTTC. Protein: CASSSGQAAPQYF.

In its sample, this clone was seen once. This chain links TRBV10-3 with TRBJ1-1; no reliable D call. The V gene lost 7 bases and the J gene lost 2 bases, with 11 bases spanning the gap. Germline V gives CDR1 ENHRY, CDR2 SYGVKD. The CDR3 has 13 amino acids. The CDR3 protein is CAINSVLNTEAFF. The CDR3, as DNA: TGTGCCATCAACTCCGTCCTCAACACTGAAGCTTTCTTT.

V is TRBV18 and J is TRBJ2-3, with TRBD2 matching 14 bases. Germline V gene sequence: CDR1 KGHSH, CDR2 LQKENI. V shed 6 bases and J 6 bases; nucleotides not matched to a gene: 11. The CDR3 loop spans 17 amino acids. CDR3 sequence reads: CASSRETSGGAGDTQYF. Written as DNA, the CDR3 is TGTGCCAGCTCTCGTGAGACTAGCGGGGGGGCCGGCGATACGCAGTATTTT.